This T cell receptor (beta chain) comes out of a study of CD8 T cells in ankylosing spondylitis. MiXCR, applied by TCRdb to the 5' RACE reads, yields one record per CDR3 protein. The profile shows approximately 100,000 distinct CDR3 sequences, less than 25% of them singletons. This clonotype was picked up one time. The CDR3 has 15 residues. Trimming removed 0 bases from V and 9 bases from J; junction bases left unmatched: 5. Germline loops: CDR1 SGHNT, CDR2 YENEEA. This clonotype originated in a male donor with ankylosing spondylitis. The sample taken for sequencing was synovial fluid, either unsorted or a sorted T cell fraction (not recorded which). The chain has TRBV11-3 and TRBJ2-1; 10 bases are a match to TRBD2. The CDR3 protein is CASSLEPGLATEQFF. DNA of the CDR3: TGTGCCAGCAGCTTAGAACCGGGACTAGCGACTGAGCAGTTCTTC.